Listed below are T cell receptor beta chains from one sample, sequenced in a study of blood T cells in healthy people across ages. One entry per CDR3 protein results from TCRdb running MiXCR on the 5' RACE reads. The sample holds fewer than 800,000 distinct CDR3 sequences, more than 20% seen once. Material: blood. The receptors stem from a man between 70 and 80 years old in good health. CDR3s leave out the opening cysteine and the closing phenylalanine or tryptophan.

TRBV20-1 SARDSRSSGVGYGNEQF
TRBV11-2 ASSLEDYYNEQF
TRBV10-3 ASDVDGENQPQH
TRBV7-2 ASSPTGLAGETQY
TRBV13 ASSSGSNEKLF
TRBV28 ASRGGGFSEQY
TRBV3-1 ASSLTSGKRITGELF
TRBV28 ASSLHLDRSYNEQF
TRBV18 ASSPAMGNEQF
TRBV18 ASSPVWQLGNSGANVLT
TRBV6-5 ASRTTAYNEKLF
TRBV5-6 ASSSGLPTGSETQY
TRBV20-1 SATLSGHSYNEQF
TRBV5-6 ASSLASGTRYNEQF
TRBV29-1 SVSYAQGGAEQY
TRBV24-1 ATSESSPYNEQF
TRBV12-3/TRBV12-4 ASSQLGTSGGSKNIQY
TRBV20-1 SASDTSGRGYEQY
TRBV20-1 SARGTGDIEQY
TRBV5-6 ASSLWKKTDTQY